The rows below give T cell receptor beta chains drawn from one sample of a study of blood T cell repertoires in COVID-19. The data were produced by immunoSEQ multiplex PCR, yet TCRdb's version contains in-frame clones alone and is incomplete. Here the sample spans fewer than 200,000 clones, around 90% being singletons. The sequencing sample was made of peripheral blood. These receptor sequences come from a woman in her forties or fifties with acute or convalescent COVID-19. Both conserved end residues are part of each CDR3. The D gene is left open where the match is weak. Clone size is given for some rows only: seen once, a few or many times, or a class if the clone is expanded.

cdr3_aa cdr3_nt v_call clone_size j_call d_call
CASSRRRAGGSYNEQFF TGCGCCAGCAGCCGAAGGAGGGCGGGAGGCTCCTACAATGAGCAGTTCTTC TRBV5-1 once TRBJ2-1 TRBD2
CASSILAGGLEQFF TGTGCCAGTAGTATTCTAGCGGGGGGGCTTGAGCAGTTCTTC TRBV19 . TRBJ2-1 TRBD2
CASSSPFGTSGNYNEQFF TGCGCCAGCAGCTCCCCCTTTGGGACTAGCGGGAACTACAATGAGCAGTTCTTC TRBV5-1 . TRBJ2-1 TRBD2
CASSMRGPGQGGPGANVLTF TGTGCCAGTAGTATGAGAGGACCGGGACAGGGCGGCCCTGGGGCCAACGTCCTGACTTTC TRBV19 . TRBJ2-6 TRBD1
CASSSSEDGVSGYTF TGTGCCAGCAGCTCCTCGGAGGACGGAGTGAGCGGCTACACCTTC TRBV7-6 . TRBJ1-2 .
CASSGQGNSPLHF TGTGCCAGCAGCGGACAGGGGAATTCACCCCTCCACTTT TRBV11-2 . TRBJ1-6 TRBD1
CASSIGGQGVSTTGELFF TGTGCCAGTAGTATAGGGGGACAGGGCGTGTCCACCACCGGGGAGCTGTTTTTT TRBV19 . TRBJ2-2 TRBD1
CASSATGTGSYEQYF TGTGCCAGCAGCGCCACCGGGACAGGGTCCTACGAGCAGTACTTC TRBV7-2 . TRBJ2-7 TRBD1
CASSESRSGEQYF TGTGCCAGCTCAGAGAGTCGGTCGGGAGAGCAGTACTTC TRBV18 . TRBJ2-7 .
CASSDRGRNTIYF TGTGCCAGTAGCGACAGGGGGAGAAACACCATATATTTT TRBV19 . TRBJ1-3 TRBD1
CAISDPHGTVYGYTF TGTGCCATCAGTGACCCACACGGGACAGTATATGGCTACACCTTC TRBV10-3 . TRBJ1-2 TRBD1
CASGLGGGSGNTIYF TGTGCTAGTGGTTTGGGAGGGGGTTCTGGAAACACCATATATTTT TRBV12-5 . TRBJ1-3 .
CASSYSIAAGGNTIYF TGTGCCAGCAGTTACTCGATTGCGGCAGGGGGAAACACCATATATTTT TRBV6-5 . TRBJ1-3 .
CASSQSGGAEAFF TGTGCCAGCAGCCAGTCCGGGGGGGCCGAAGCTTTCTTT TRBV16 once TRBJ1-1 .
CASSSQGYTEAFF TGTGCCAGCAGCTCACAGGGGTACACTGAAGCTTTCTTT TRBV14 . TRBJ1-1 TRBD1
CASSPGLTPDSGANVLTF TGCGCCAGCAGCCCTGGACTCACGCCCGACTCTGGGGCCAACGTCCTGACTTTC TRBV5-1 . TRBJ2-6 .
CASSTGTGETGELFF TGTGCCAGCAGCACTGGGACAGGGGAGACCGGGGAGCTGTTTTTT TRBV7-9 . TRBJ2-2 TRBD1
CASSEYVGGLNYGYTF TGTGCCAGCAGTGAATATGTGGGGGGATTAAACTATGGCTACACCTTC TRBV2 . TRBJ1-2 .
CASSLQGFLDMNEQFF TGTGCCAGCAGCTTACAGGGCTTCTTAGACATGAATGAGCAGTTCTTC TRBV5-5 . TRBJ2-1 .
CASSVQGRSSYNEQFF TGCGCCAGCAGCGTACAGGGTAGGAGCTCCTACAATGAGCAGTTCTTC TRBV5-1 . TRBJ2-1 .
CASSLVRNSPLHF TGCGCCAGCAGCTTGGTGCGTAATTCACCCCTCCACTTT TRBV5-1 few TRBJ1-6 .
CAIRYTDTQYF TGTGCCATCAGATACACAGATACGCAGTATTTT TRBV10-3 . TRBJ2-3 .
CASRRPAGNHYGYTF TGTGCCAGCAGACGCCCAGCAGGGAACCACTATGGCTACACCTTC TRBV6-5 . TRBJ1-2 .
CASSHPPGGRSYNEQFF TGTGCCAGCAGCCACCCACCGGGAGGCCGCTCCTACAATGAGCAGTTCTTC TRBV7-8 . TRBJ2-1 TRBD2
CASSDEGDQPQHF TGTGCCAGTAGTGATGAAGGGGATCAGCCCCAGCATTTT TRBV19 . TRBJ1-5 .
CASSSSGIGNYNEQFF TGCGCCAGCAGCTCGTCAGGGATTGGAAACTACAATGAGCAGTTCTTC TRBV5-1 . TRBJ2-1 .
CASTVGTSLNEQYF TGTGCCAGCACGGTGGGGACATCCTTAAACGAGCAGTACTTC TRBV6-6 . TRBJ2-7 .
CASSPGTPTGELFF TGTGCCAGCAGCCCGGGGACTCCCACCGGGGAGCTGTTTTTT TRBV7-2 . TRBJ2-2 .
CASSPRSSGNTIYF TGCGCCAGCAGCCCGCGATCCTCTGGAAACACCATATATTTT TRBV4-1 . TRBJ1-3 .
CASSPRGGTNYGYTF TGCGCCAGCAGCCCCCGGGGGGGGACTAACTATGGCTACACCTTC TRBV4-1 . TRBJ1-2 .
CASSFGTNTEAFF TGTGCCAGCAGTTTTGGCACCAACACTGAAGCTTTCTTT TRBV12-3/TRBV12-4 . TRBJ1-1 .
CASRSYNQPQHF TGTGCCAGCAGGAGCTACAATCAGCCCCAGCATTTT TRBV2 . TRBJ1-5 .
CASSLQGIYGYTF TGTGCCAGCAGTTTACAGGGGATCTATGGCTACACCTTC TRBV6-2/TRBV6-3 . TRBJ1-2 TRBD1
CASSFLDRPFQPQHF TGTGCCAGTAGTTTCCTGGACAGGCCGTTTCAGCCCCAGCATTTT TRBV19 . TRBJ1-5 TRBD1
CASTPPGGGVGYTF TGTGCCAGTACTCCCCCGGGGGGGGGAGTTGGCTACACCTTC TRBV19 . TRBJ1-2 .
CSVAPFQGLAGNEQFF TGCAGCGTTGCCCCTTTCCAGGGACTAGCGGGAAATGAGCAGTTCTTC TRBV29-1 once TRBJ2-1 TRBD2
CASRSLTGTGFGGYTF TGTGCCAGCAGATCGCTAACCGGGACAGGCTTTGGAGGCTACACCTTC TRBV27 . TRBJ1-2 TRBD1
CASSQEGGYEKLFF TGCGCCAGCAGCCAAGAGGGGGGTTACGAAAAACTGTTTTTT TRBV4-3 . TRBJ1-4 .
CASTTGYYGYTF TGCGCCAGCACGACAGGGTACTATGGCTACACCTTC TRBV5-1 . TRBJ1-2 TRBD1
CASSFVPGQGPYGYTF TGTGCCAGCAGTTTCGTCCCGGGACAGGGACCTTATGGCTACACCTTC TRBV3-1/TRBV3-2 . TRBJ1-2 TRBD1
CASTPAGQGGEQYF TGTGCCAGCACCCCTGCGGGACAGGGGGGCGAGCAGTACTTC TRBV6-2/TRBV6-3 . TRBJ2-7 TRBD1
CASSAVVTQETQYF TGTGCCAGTAGTGCCGTAGTCACCCAAGAGACCCAGTACTTC TRBV19 few TRBJ2-5 .
CAISESGGSYEQYF TGTGCCATCAGTGAGTCCGGAGGTTCCTACGAGCAGTACTTC TRBV10-3 . TRBJ2-7 .
CASSSSRDTSKVF TGTGCCAGCAGTTCATCCCGGGACACGAGCAAAGTCTTC TRBV2 once TRBJ2-1 .
CASSMGQGLNTEAFF TGTGCCAGTAGTATGGGACAGGGTCTGAACACTGAAGCTTTCTTT TRBV19 once TRBJ1-1 TRBD1
CASSGSSGYNEQFF TGTGCCAGCAGTGGGTCTAGCGGGTACAATGAGCAGTTCTTC TRBV13 . TRBJ2-1 TRBD2
CASSYSRLEAFF TGTGCCAGCAGTTACTCCAGACTTGAAGCTTTCTTT TRBV6-6 once TRBJ1-1 .
CAWSVLEYGYTF TGTGCCTGGAGTGTACTTGAATATGGCTACACCTTC TRBV30 . TRBJ1-2 .
CATSEGQGRYGYTF TGTGCCACCAGTGAAGGACAGGGCAGGTATGGCTACACCTTC TRBV19 . TRBJ1-2 TRBD1
CASSWAPTVGNQPQHF TGCGCCAGCAGCTGGGCTCCGACAGTCGGTAATCAGCCCCAGCATTTT TRBV4-1 . TRBJ1-5 .
CASQLGSLYEQYF TGTGCCAGCCAACTCGGGTCACTCTACGAGCAGTACTTC TRBV2 . TRBJ2-7 .
CATSDSGEPGANVLTF TGTGCCACCAGTGATTCGGGAGAGCCTGGGGCCAACGTCCTGACTTTC TRBV24-1 . TRBJ2-6 .
CASSPVLGPGELFF TGTGCCAGCAGCCCAGTGCTGGGGCCCGGGGAGCTGTTTTTT TRBV7-2 . TRBJ2-2 .
CASSSSGGGRYEQYF TGTGCCAGCAGCTCCTCTGGCGGGGGGCGGTACGAGCAGTACTTC TRBV5-4 . TRBJ2-7 TRBD2